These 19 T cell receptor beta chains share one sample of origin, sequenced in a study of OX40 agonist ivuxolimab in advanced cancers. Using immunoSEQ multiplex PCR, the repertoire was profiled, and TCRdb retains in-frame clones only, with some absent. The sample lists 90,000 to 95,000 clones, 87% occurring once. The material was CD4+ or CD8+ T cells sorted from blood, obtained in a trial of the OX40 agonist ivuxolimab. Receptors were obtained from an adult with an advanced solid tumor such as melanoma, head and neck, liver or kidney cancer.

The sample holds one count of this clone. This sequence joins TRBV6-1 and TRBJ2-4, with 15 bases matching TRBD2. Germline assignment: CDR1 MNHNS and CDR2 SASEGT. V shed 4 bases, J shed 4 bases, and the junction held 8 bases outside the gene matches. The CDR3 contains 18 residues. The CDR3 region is CASSGGTSGRSAKNIQYF. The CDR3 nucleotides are TGTGCCAGCAGTGGGGGGACTAGCGGGAGGTCAGCTAAAAACATTCAGTACTTC.

CDR3 loop: CASSHLAGSYNEQFF. CDR3 bases: TGTGCCAGCAGCCATCTAGCGGGGTCCTACAATGAGCAGTTCTTC. V usage is TRBV7-7 and J usage is TRBJ2-1; 9 bases match TRBD2. This CDR3 comprises 15 residues. Trimming removed 5 bases from V and 1 base from J; junction bases left unmatched: 3. In germline, CDR1 is SSHAT, CDR2 FNYEAQ (reference sequence).

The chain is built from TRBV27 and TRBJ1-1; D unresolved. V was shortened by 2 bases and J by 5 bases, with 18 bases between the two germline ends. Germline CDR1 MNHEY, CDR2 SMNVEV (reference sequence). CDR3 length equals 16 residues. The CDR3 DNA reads TGTGCCAGCAGTTTAAGGGTGCCTTCGGATTGGACTGAAGCTTTCTTT. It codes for CASSLRVPSDWTEAFF.

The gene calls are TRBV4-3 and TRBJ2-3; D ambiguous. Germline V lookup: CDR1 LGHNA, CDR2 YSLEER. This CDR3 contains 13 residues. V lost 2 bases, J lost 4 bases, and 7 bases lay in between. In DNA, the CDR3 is TGCGCCAGCAGCCAAATCTGGGCAGATACGCAGTATTTT. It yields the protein CASSQIWADTQYF.

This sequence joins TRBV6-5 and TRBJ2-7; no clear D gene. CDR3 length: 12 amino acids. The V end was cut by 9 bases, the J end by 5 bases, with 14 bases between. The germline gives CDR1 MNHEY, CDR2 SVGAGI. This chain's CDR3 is CARGTRFHEQYF. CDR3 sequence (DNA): TGTGCCAGAGGTACCAGATTCCACGAGCAGTACTTC.

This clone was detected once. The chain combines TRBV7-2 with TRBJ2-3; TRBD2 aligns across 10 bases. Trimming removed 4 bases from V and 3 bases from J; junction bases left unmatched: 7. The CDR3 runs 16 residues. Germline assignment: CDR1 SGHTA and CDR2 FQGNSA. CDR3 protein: CASSSQAGGSTDTQYF. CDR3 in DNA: TGTGCCAGCAGCTCGCAAGCGGGAGGGTCGACAGATACGCAGTATTTT.

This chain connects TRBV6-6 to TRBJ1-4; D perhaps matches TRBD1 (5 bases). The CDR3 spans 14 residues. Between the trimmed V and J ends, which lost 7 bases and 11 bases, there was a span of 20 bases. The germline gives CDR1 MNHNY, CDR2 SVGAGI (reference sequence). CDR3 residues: CASTDGDSTGKLFF. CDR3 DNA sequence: TGTGCCAGCACCGACGGGGACTCCACGGGGAAACTGTTTTTT.

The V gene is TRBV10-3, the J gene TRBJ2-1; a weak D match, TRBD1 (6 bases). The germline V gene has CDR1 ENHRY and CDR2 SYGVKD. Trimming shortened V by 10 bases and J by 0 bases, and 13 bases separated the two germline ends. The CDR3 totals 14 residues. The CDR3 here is CATGQPSSYNEQFF. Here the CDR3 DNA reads TGTGCCACCGGACAGCCGAGCTCCTACAATGAGCAGTTCTTC.

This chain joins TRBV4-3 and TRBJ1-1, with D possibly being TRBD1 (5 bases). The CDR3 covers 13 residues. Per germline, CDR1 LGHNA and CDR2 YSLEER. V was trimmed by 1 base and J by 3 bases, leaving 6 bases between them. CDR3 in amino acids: CASSQVRDTEAFF. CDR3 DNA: TGCGCCAGCAGCCAAGTCAGGGACACTGAAGCTTTCTTT.

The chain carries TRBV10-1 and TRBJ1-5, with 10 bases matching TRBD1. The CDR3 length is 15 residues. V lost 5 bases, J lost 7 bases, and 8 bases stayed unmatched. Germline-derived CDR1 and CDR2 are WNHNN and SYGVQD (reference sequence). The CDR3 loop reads CASSLTGTGDQPQHF. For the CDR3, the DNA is TGCGCCAGCAGTCTGACCGGGACAGGGGACCAGCCCCAGCATTTT.

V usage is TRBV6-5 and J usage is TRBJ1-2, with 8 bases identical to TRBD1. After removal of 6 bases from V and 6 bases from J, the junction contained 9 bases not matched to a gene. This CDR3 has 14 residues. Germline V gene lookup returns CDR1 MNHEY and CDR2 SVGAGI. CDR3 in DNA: TGTGCCAGCAGCCCTGGGACAGGAGCGCATGGCTACACCTTC. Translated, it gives CASSPGTGAHGYTF.

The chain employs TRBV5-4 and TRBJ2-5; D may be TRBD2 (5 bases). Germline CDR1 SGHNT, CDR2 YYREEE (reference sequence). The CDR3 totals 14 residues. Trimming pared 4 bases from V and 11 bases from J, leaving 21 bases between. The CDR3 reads CASSLGPMEEEQYF. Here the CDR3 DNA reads TGTGCCAGCAGCCTTGGTCCTATGGAGGAAGAGCAGTACTTC.

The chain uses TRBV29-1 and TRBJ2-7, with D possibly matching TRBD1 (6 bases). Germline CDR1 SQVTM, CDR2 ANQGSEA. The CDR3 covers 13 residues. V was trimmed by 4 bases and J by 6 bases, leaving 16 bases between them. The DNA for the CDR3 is TGCAGCGTTGTCCTAGTACAGGGATCCGAGCAGTACTTC. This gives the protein CSVVLVQGSEQYF.

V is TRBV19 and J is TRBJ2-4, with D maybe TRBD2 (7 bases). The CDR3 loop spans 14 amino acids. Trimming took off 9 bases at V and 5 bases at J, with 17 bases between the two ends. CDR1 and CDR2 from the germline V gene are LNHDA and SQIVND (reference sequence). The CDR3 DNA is TGTGCCAGCCGGATAGAGGGGGGGGAAAACATTCAGTACTTC. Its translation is CASRIEGGENIQYF.

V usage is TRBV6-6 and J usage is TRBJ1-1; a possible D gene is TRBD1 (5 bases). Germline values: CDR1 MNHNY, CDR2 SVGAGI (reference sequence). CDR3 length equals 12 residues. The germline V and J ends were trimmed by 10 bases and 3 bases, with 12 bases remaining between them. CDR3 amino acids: CATSLGDTEAFF. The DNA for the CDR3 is TGTGCCACCTCCCTAGGGGACACTGAAGCTTTCTTT.

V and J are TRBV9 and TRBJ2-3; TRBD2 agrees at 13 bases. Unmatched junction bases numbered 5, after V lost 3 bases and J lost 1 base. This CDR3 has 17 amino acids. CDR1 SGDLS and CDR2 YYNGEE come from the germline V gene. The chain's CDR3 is CASSGTSGSAGTDTQYF. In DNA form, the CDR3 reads TGTGCCAGCAGCGGGACTAGCGGGAGCGCGGGCACAGATACGCAGTATTTT.

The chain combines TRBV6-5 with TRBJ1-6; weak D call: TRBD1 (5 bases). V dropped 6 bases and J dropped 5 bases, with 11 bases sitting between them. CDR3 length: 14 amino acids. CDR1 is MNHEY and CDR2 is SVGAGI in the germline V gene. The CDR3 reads CASSRDGDNSPLHF. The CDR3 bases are TGTGCCAGCAGCCGGGACGGAGATAATTCACCCCTCCACTTT.

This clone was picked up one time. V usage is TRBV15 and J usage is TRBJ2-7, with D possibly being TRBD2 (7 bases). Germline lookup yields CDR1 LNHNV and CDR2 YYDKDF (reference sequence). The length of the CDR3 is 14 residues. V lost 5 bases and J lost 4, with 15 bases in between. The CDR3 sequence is CATSQGPGGYEQYF. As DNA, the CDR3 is TGTGCCACCAGCCAGGGGCCCGGGGGGTACGAGCAGTACTTC.

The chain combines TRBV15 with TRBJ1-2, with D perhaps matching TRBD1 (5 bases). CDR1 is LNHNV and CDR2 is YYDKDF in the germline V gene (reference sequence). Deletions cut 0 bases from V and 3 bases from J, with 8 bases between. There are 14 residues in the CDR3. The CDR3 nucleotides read TGTGCCACCAGCAGAGATAGGGGTCACTATGGCTACACCTTC. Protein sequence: CATSRDRGHYGYTF.